This record looks at one T cell receptor (beta chain) sequence and its context. What it binds is unknown. The data originate from a study of beta chain features in type 1 diabetes. The sequenced template was cDNA made from the entire isolated RNA. TCRdb keeps only in-frame clones here, not all; method: immunoSEQ multiplex PCR. Among about 660,000 clones listed, over 12% were seen once. The CDR3 totals 16 residues. V was pared by 5 bases and J by 5 bases, with 10 bases of the junction left unmatched. CDR1 MDHEN and CDR2 SYDVKM come from the germline V gene. Points from the study as a whole: Comparison showed that naive, central memory and Treg TCRB repertoires appeared more similar among patients than among healthy donors. Lower insertion and higher deletion counts appeared at VDJ junctions in type 1 diabetes patients. In all four CD4+ subsets, TCRB CDR3 length was significantly, moderately reduced in type 1 diabetes.

This rearrangement joins TRBV28 to TRBJ1-4; 8 bases are shared with TRBD1. The specimen was naive CD4+ T cells from blood. The sequence was collected from a man in his late teens or twenties with type 1 diabetes. The CDR3: CASSLWDRWGNEKLFF. The CDR3 DNA reads TGTGCCAGCAGTCTCTGGGACAGGTGGGGGAATGAAAAACTGTTTTTT. Full variable domain (missing parts from reference TRBV28 and TRBJ1-4): DVKVTQSSRYLVKRTGEKVFLECVQDMDHENMFWYRQDPGLGLRLIYFSYDVKMKEKGDIPEGYSVSREKKERFSLILESASTNQTSMYLCASSLWDRWGNEKLFFGSGTQLSVL.